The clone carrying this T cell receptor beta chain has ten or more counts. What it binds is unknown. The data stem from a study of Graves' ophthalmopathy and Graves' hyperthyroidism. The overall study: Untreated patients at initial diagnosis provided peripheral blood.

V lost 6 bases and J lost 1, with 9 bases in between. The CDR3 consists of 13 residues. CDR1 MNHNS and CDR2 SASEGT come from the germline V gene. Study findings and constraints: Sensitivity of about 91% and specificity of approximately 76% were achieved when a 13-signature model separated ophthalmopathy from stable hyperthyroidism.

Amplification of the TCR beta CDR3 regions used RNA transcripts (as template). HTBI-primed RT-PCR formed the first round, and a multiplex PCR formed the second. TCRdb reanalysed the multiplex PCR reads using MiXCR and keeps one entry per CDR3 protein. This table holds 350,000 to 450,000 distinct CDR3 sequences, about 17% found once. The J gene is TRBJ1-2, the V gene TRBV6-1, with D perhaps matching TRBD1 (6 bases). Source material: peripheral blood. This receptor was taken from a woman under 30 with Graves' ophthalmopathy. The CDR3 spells CASRGGLNYGYTF. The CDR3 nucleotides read TGTGCCAGCAGGGGGGGGCTTAACTATGGCTACACCTTC.